This T cell receptor (beta chain) was documented in a study of blood T cell repertoires in COVID-19. About the research overall: PBMCs, B-cell-depleted T cells, or T cells provided the cDNA or gDNA that made up the material.

This CDR3 is built from 14 residues. In germline, CDR1 is KGHSH, CDR2 LQKENI. Trimming took 6 bases from V and 0 from J, leaving 11 bases between them. Allocation to cohorts depended on clinical history reported by the participants. Here immunoSEQ multiplex PCR was the method, and the copy in TCRdb shows in-frame clones only, minus some. Of 290,000 or so clones in the sample, 90% were seen once. The V and J genes are TRBV18 and TRBJ1-1, with D possibly TRBD1 on 5 matching bases. The specimen was PBMCs or T cells enriched from blood (not recorded which). The receptor comes from a woman between 18 and 29 years old with acute COVID-19. The CDR3: CASSMRGLNTEAFF. For the CDR3, the DNA is TGTGCCAGCTCTATGCGGGGGTTGAACACTGAAGCTTTCTTT.